This is a list of T cell receptor beta chains from one sample in a study of blood T cell repertoires in COVID-19. Clones were read by immunoSEQ multiplex PCR, and TCRdb kept only the in-frame ones, dropping some. The data show approximately 170,000 clones, around four fifths seen once. Sequencing was performed on peripheral blood. These receptors were collected from a woman older than 75 with COVID-19, enrolled during active disease. Both conserved end residues are part of each CDR3. D genes are given only for firm matches. Not all rows give a size; the values are once, few, many and, for expanded clones, a class.

size	D	V	J	CDR3	DNA
few	.	TRBV2	TRBJ2-7	CASTLGAASEQYF	TGTGCCAGCACCCTGGGCGCCGCCTCCGAGCAGTACTTC
once	.	TRBV27	TRBJ1-4	CASSLKLHHNEKLFF	TGTGCCAGCAGTTTAAAATTACACCATAATGAAAAACTGTTTTTT
.	TRBD2	TRBV11-2	TRBJ2-7	CASSFSGGYYEQYF	TGTGCCAGCAGCTTTAGCGGGGGCTACTACGAGCAGTACTTC
.	TRBD2	TRBV5-1	TRBJ2-1	CASSFTGTSGGNEQFF	TGCGCCAGCAGCTTCACCGGGACTAGCGGAGGCAATGAGCAGTTCTTC
once	TRBD1	TRBV15	TRBJ2-1	CATSRDSTGGYNEQFF	TGTGCCACCAGCAGAGATTCGACAGGGGGCTACAATGAGCAGTTCTTC
.	.	TRBV5-6	TRBJ1-1	CASSLVAGKGAFF	TGTGCCAGCAGCTTGGTAGCAGGGAAGGGGGCTTTCTTT
.	.	TRBV6-5	TRBJ2-5	CAGAARYQETQYF	TGTGCCGGTGCCGCGCGGTACCAAGAGACCCAGTACTTC
.	.	TRBV19	TRBJ2-7	CASGARQAPYEQYF	TGTGCCAGTGGTGCCCGACAGGCCCCCTACGAGCAGTACTTC
.	.	TRBV5-1	TRBJ1-6	CASSVKPGVYNSPLHF	TGCGCCAGCAGCGTAAAGCCCGGGGTTTATAATTCACCCCTCCACTTT
.	TRBD1	TRBV6-5	TRBJ1-1	CASSKTGDNTEAFF	TGTGCCAGCAGTAAAACAGGGGATAACACTGAAGCTTTCTTT
.	.	TRBV19	TRBJ1-4	CASRPGGSGNEKLFF	TGTGCCAGTAGGCCCGGAGGCAGCGGTAATGAAAAACTGTTTTTT
.	.	TRBV7-3	TRBJ1-2	CASSPTGSAGYTF	TGTGCCAGCAGCCCAACAGGGTCCGCTGGCTACACCTTC
.	TRBD2	TRBV9	TRBJ2-2	CASSVTSGGPGGELFF	TGTGCCAGCAGCGTGACTAGCGGGGGACCGGGCGGGGAGCTGTTTTTT
.	.	TRBV29-1	TRBJ2-3	CSVAPGAGRGDTQYF	TGCAGCGTTGCCCCCGGCGCGGGCCGGGGGGATACGCAGTATTTT
.	.	TRBV6-5	TRBJ1-1	CASSQGWARNTEAFF	TGTGCCAGCAGCCAGGGGTGGGCAAGGAACACTGAAGCTTTCTTT
.	TRBD1	TRBV28	TRBJ1-1	CASRTGTATYTEAFF	TGTGCCAGCAGGACCGGGACAGCCACTTACACTGAAGCTTTCTTT
.	.	TRBV25-1	TRBJ2-3	CASSRPFGEHTQYF	TGTGCCAGCAGTCGCCCCTTTGGGGAGCATACGCAGTATTTT
.	TRBD1	TRBV4-1	TRBJ2-7	CASSQPDRWNEQYF	TGCGCCAGCAGCCAACCGGACAGGTGGAACGAGCAGTACTTC
.	TRBD1	TRBV25-1	TRBJ1-2	CASSSQPGQGIGYTF	TGTGCCAGCAGCAGCCAACCGGGACAGGGCATCGGCTACACCTTC
.	TRBD1	TRBV9	TRBJ1-1	CASSSRQGSLNTEAFF	TGTGCCAGCAGCTCTCGACAGGGGTCCTTGAACACTGAAGCTTTCTTT
.	TRBD1	TRBV3-1/TRBV3-2	TRBJ1-1	CASSFQGVDEAFF	TGTGCCAGCAGCTTTCAGGGGGTGGATGAAGCTTTCTTT
.	TRBD1	TRBV4-1	TRBJ1-1	CASSQRVGTGVNTEAFF	TGCGCCAGCAGCCAGCGAGTCGGGACAGGGGTCAACACTGAAGCTTTCTTT
.	TRBD1	TRBV6-5	TRBJ1-4	CATSWGTGEEKLFF	TGTGCCACGTCCTGGGGGACAGGGGAGGAAAAACTGTTTTTT
.	TRBD2	TRBV10-1	TRBJ2-7	CASREGLAGIYEQYF	TGCGCCAGCAGGGAAGGACTAGCGGGGATCTACGAGCAGTACTTC
.	.	TRBV3-1/TRBV3-2	TRBJ1-6	CASSLAGNNSPLHF	TGTGCCAGCAGCCTCGCAGGGAACAATTCACCCCTCCACTTT
.	.	TRBV2	TRBJ2-7	CASSNGLKYEQYF	TGTGCCAGCAGTAACGGACTAAAATACGAGCAGTACTTC